Sequencing of this T cell receptor beta chain was carried out in a study of blood T cell repertoires in COVID-19. J gave up 7 bases and V 2 bases, and 6 bases lay outside the gene matches. The CDR3 extends over 16 amino acids. The germline V gene encodes CDR1 MNHEY and CDR2 SVGAGI. TCRdb's copy holds only in-frame clones and misses some; the assay was immunoSEQ multiplex PCR. Altogether approximately 170,000 clones are present, 84% being singletons, with the ten largest covering around 13%. The sequencing sample was made of peripheral blood. This receptor was taken from a woman aged 70-85 years with COVID-19, enrolled during active disease. The V call is TRBV6-5, the J call TRBJ1-6, with 9 bases matching TRBD1. The CDR3 reads CASSYARTGDNSPLHF. For the CDR3, the DNA is TGTGCCAGCAGTTACGCCCGGACAGGGGACAATTCACCCCTCCACTTT.